This TCR beta chain originates from a study of blood T cell dynamics during melanoma immunotherapy. Time point denoted: week 3, after first cycle of checkpoint inhibitor. The V end lost 8 bases, the J end lost 4 bases, and 18 bases lay between the germline ends. Germline CDR1 reads SGHRS; CDR2 reads YFSETQ. The CDR3 spans 14 residues. Sequencing was performed with immunoSEQ multiplex PCR; in TCRdb, only in-frame clones are kept and a portion is missing. The sample shows approximately 10,000 clones, about 88% of them seen only once. A few counts support this clone. The rearrangement joins TRBV5-1 to TRBJ1-1; D perhaps matches TRBD1 (5 bases). Sequences were derived from blood, sampled from a patient treated with checkpoint blockade. This receptor was obtained from a human donor with melanoma. The CDR3 loop reads CASQFTAGGTEAFF. CDR3 DNA: TGCGCCAGTCAATTCACGGCCGGGGGCACTGAAGCTTTCTTT.